The clone carrying this TCR beta chain was counted only a few times. Its target is unknown. The study isolated at least 6 million PBMCs from each sample. This specimen belongs to a study of blood T cells in healthy people across ages. Study at large: About one barcoded beta molecule was captured per two T cells (by template switching). The study's findings and limits: Shifts in expanded clonotypes may have been confounded by donor CMV status, which was unknown. Older individuals had lower TCR beta diversity per million T cells (the decline was roughly linear).

CDR1 and CDR2 from the germline V gene are SGHVS and FQNEAQ. V shed 4 bases, J shed 5 bases, and the junction held 3 bases outside the gene matches. CDR3 length: 13 amino acids. A J-beta primer mix and a sample-barcoded 5' primer were used in a second PCR of about 7 to 12 cycles. TCRdb independently ran MiXCR on the 5' RACE reads; one entry per CDR3 protein. This repertoire shows about 1.7 million distinct CDR3 sequences, about 30% found once; its top ten account for approximately 7.7%. Sequencing was done on a sample of blood. The V and J genes are TRBV7-8 and TRBJ2-7; 9 bases map to TRBD2. The sequence derives from a woman in her 30s in good health. CDR3 region: CASSSREGNEQYF. As DNA, the CDR3 is TGTGCCAGCAGCTCGCGGGAGGGAAACGAGCAGTACTTC. The variable domain in full, with the rest retrieved from reference TRBV7-8 and TRBJ2-7, is GAGVSQSPRYKVAKRGQDVALRCDPISGHVSLFWYQQALGQGPEFLTYFQNEAQLDKSGLPSDRFFAERPEGSVSTLKIQRTQQEDSAVYLCASSSREGNEQYFGPGTRLTVT.